These 29 T cell receptor beta chains came from one sample sequenced in a study of kidney transplant recipient with SARS-CoV-2 infection. A single record per CDR3 protein comes from TCRdb applying MiXCR to the reads. The sample shows about 240,000 distinct CDR3 sequences, around 30% of them seen only once. The sequences come from a blood sample, collected at baseline and on day 111 from a kidney transplant recipient. The receptors come from a young adult male patient who had COVID-19 and was a kidney transplant recipient. Some T cells may possibly be graft donor cells.

Comments on this clonotype: This may come from a read error, since a much larger clone is one base off. This chain joins TRBV6-2 or TRBV6-3 and TRBJ2-7, with D possibly being TRBD2 (6 bases). The CDR3 covers 14 residues. Germline CDR1 and CDR2: MNHEY and SVGEGT. DNA for the CDR3: TGTGCCAGCAGTTACCGAGGGGACTCCAACGAGCAGTACTTC. Encoded protein: CASSYRGDSNEQYF.

As concerns this clonotype: Here the CDR3 omits its conserved ending phenylalanine or tryptophan, so a read error is the likely source. The chain couples TRBV5-4 to TRBJ1-2, with a possible D match to TRBD1 (5 bases). CDR1 is SGHNT, CDR2 YYREEE, per germline (reference sequence). This CDR3 is 16 amino acids long. Trimming pared 7 bases from V and 4 bases from J, leaving 23 bases between. CDR3: CASGWGVPGKTYGYTL. CDR3 sequence (DNA): TGTGCCAGCGGATGGGGCGTACCAGGAAAGACCTATGGCTACACCCTC.

This clonotype occurred many times. This chain uses TRBV5-1 with TRBJ1-4; no reliable D call. Trimming pared 8 bases from V and 7 bases from J, leaving 24 bases between. Per the germline V gene, CDR1 is SGHRS and CDR2 is YFSETQ. This CDR3 has 16 amino acids. The CDR3 spells CASDEGKDVLGEKLFF. CDR3 bases: TGCGCCAGTGACGAAGGGAAGGACGTTTTAGGTGAAAAACTGTTTTTT.

This clonotype was counted many times. This chain uses TRBV19 with TRBJ1-5; tentatively, D is TRBD1 (6 bases). The CDR3 length is 16 residues. Germline V lookup: CDR1 LNHDA, CDR2 SQIVND (reference sequence). Trimming cost V 1 base and J 0 bases, with 10 bases left between them. CDR3 sequence reads: CASSIGRGNSNQPQHF. CDR3 sequence (DNA): TGTGCCAGTAGTATAGGTAGGGGGAATAGCAATCAGCCCCAGCATTTT. Drawing the rest from reference TRBV19 and TRBJ1-5, the complete variable domain is DGGITQSPKYLFRKEGQNVTLSCEQNLNHDAMYWYRQDPGQGLRLIYYSQIVNDFQKGDIAEGYSVSREKKESFPLTVTSAQKNPTAFYLCASSIGRGNSNQPQHFGDGTRLSIL.

With respect to this clonotype: Being one base from a much bigger clone, this may be a read error. V gene TRBV6-5 combines with J gene TRBJ1-2; TRBD1 agrees at 7 bases. The CDR3 extends over 15 amino acids. Germline V gene data show CDR1 as MNHEY and CDR2 as SVGAGI. The CDR3 bases are TGTGCCAGCGGTTATGGGACAGCTGCTAACTATGGCTACACCTTC. Amino acid sequence: CASGYGTAANYGYTF.

This clonotype showed up many times. CDR3 nucleotide sequence: TGCAGTGCTAGAGGAGGGTGGGACACCGGGGAGCTGTTTTTT. It specifies CSARGGWDTGELFF. The chain carries TRBV20-1 and TRBJ2-2; a possible D gene is TRBD2 (5 bases). The germline V gene encodes CDR1 DFQATT and CDR2 SNEGSKA (reference sequence). Trimming removed 1 base at V and 3 bases at J, with 9 bases between. The CDR3 runs 14 residues.

A word on this clonotype: This may be a read error: a much more frequent sequence differs by one nucleotide. The conserved phenylalanine or tryptophan is not found at the CDR3 terminus, so this likely reflects a read error. V and J are TRBV11-2 and TRBJ2-7, with 7 bases that match TRBD1. This CDR3 comprises 13 residues. V trimming: 6 bases; J trimming: 5 bases; junction bases outside the gene matches: 7. Germline V gives CDR1 SGHAT, CDR2 FQNNGV. CDR3: CASRFTGANEQYL. CDR3 DNA sequence: TGTGCCAGCAGATTCACAGGGGCGAACGAGCAGTACCTC.

This clonotype appeared many times. The rearrangement links TRBV5-5 to TRBJ1-2; D remains ambiguous. CDR1 SGHKS and CDR2 YYEKEE come from the germline V gene (reference sequence). The CDR3 contains 16 residues. V lost 7 bases and J lost 4, with 23 bases in between. CDR3: CASGCDVSRKTYGYTF. In DNA, the CDR3 is TGTGCCAGCGGTTGTGATGTCTCGCGAAAGACCTATGGCTACACCTTC.

This clonotype has ten or more counts. The rearrangement joins TRBV19 to TRBJ1-3; D not certain. The CDR3 totals 14 residues. Deletions cut 5 bases from V and 8 bases from J, with 16 bases between. CDR1 LNHDA and CDR2 SQIVND come from the germline V gene (reference sequence). CDR3 coding DNA: TGTGCCAGTAGTCCTGTCTCCCACCAGGACACCATATATTTT. It codes for CASSPVSHQDTIYF.

Comment on this clonotype: A far larger clone is only one base removed, so a read error is likely. This rearrangement joins TRBV7-3 to TRBJ2-7; the D is unclear. Germline V CDR1 and CDR2: SGHTA, FQGTGA. This CDR3 is 13 amino acids long. CDR3 DNA: TGTGCCAGCAGCTCGACTGCCTACAATGAGCAGCTCTTC. This codes for CASSSTAYNEQLF.

This clonotype was counted at least ten times. The chain uses TRBV25-1 and TRBJ2-5, with 9 bases fitting TRBD1. This CDR3 has 15 amino acids. With V trimmed by 5 bases and J by 3 bases, 7 bases remained unmatched. Germline V gives CDR1 MGHDK, CDR2 SYGVNS. CDR3: CASSNPGQGEETQYF. In DNA form, the CDR3 reads TGTGCCAGCAGTAACCCGGGACAGGGTGAAGAGACCCAGTACTTC.

This clonotype occurred many times. J is TRBJ1-2 and V is TRBV12-5; the D gene is possibly TRBD1 (5 bases). V dropped 5 bases and J dropped 4 bases, with 23 bases sitting between them. The CDR3 sequence is 17 residues long. Per germline, CDR1 LGHNT and CDR2 FRNRAP. As DNA, the CDR3 is TGTGCTAGTGGTCATGGGAGTTTGCAGGGAAAGACCTATGGCTACACCTTC. It yields the protein CASGHGSLQGKTYGYTF.

This clonotype has more than one count but fewer than ten. This sequence may be a read error, since a much larger clone differs from it by one base. This sequence joins TRBV3-1 and TRBJ1-2; D possibly corresponds to TRBD1 (5 bases). Germline loops: CDR1 LGHDT, CDR2 YNNKEL (reference sequence). The CDR3 totals 13 residues. DNA for the CDR3: TGTGCCAGCAGCAATGGACGGGGCTATGGCTGCACCTTC. This codes for CASSNGRGYGCTF.

This clonotype was recorded many times. This sequence joins TRBV9 and TRBJ2-7; the match to TRBD1 covers 7 bases. J lost 4 bases, V lost 3 bases, and 7 bases had no gene match. Germline CDR1 SGDLS, CDR2 YYNGEE. The CDR3 consists of 14 residues. In DNA, the CDR3 is TGTGCCAGCAGCGCGCAGGGGGTTGATTACGAGCAGTACTTC. Protein product: CASSAQGVDYEQYF.

This clonotype has only one observation. The chain recombines TRBV11-2 with TRBJ1-2; the D is unclear. The V and J ends lost 5 bases and 4 bases respectively, with 23 bases between them. CDR1 SGHAT and CDR2 FQNNGV come from the germline V gene. The CDR3 contains 17 residues. In DNA form, the CDR3 reads TGTGCCAGCAGCCCGGGCCGAACAAGCAGAGAGACCTATGGCTACACCTTC. This gives the protein CASSPGRTSRETYGYTF.

As for this clonotype: This may be a read error, as it is one base from a much larger clone. This sequence joins TRBV5-1 and TRBJ2-5; 7 nucleotides match TRBD1. V lost 0 bases and J lost 6; bases outside the gene matches: 8. Germline CDR1 is SGHRS and CDR2 is YFSETQ. CDR3 length: 15 amino acids. CDR3 loop: CASSLGQGNRKTQYF. CDR3 nucleotide sequence: TGCGCCAGCAGCTTGGGACAGGGTAATAGAAAGACCCAGTACTTC.

This clonotype was counted at least ten times. V usage is TRBV7-9 and J usage is TRBJ1-2; no clear D gene. V was shortened by 5 bases and J by 4 bases, with 23 bases between the two germline ends. Germline V gene data show CDR1 as SEHNR and CDR2 as FQNEAQ (reference sequence). The CDR3 extends over 17 amino acids. This CDR3 is CASSVTRYHGKTYGYTF. CDR3 in DNA: TGTGCCAGCAGCGTGACCAGATACCATGGAAAGACCTATGGCTACACCTTC.

For the CDR3, the DNA is TGTGCCAGCAGTTACCCTGCCGGGGGCAGGAGCTCCTACAATGAGCAGTTCTTC. Residues: CASSYPAGGRSSYNEQFF. The chain employs TRBV6-2 or TRBV6-3 and TRBJ2-1; D might be TRBD1 or TRBD2, each matching 6 bases. Germline V gene sequence: CDR1 MNHEY, CDR2 SVGEGT. The CDR3 length is 18 residues. V was pared by 2 bases and J by 0 bases, with 17 bases between.

In this sample, this clonotype turned up many times. The chain links TRBV30 to TRBJ1-2, with no clear D. V was trimmed by 4 bases and J by 4 bases, leaving 22 bases between them. Germline V gene lookup returns CDR1 GTSNPN and CDR2 SVGIG (reference sequence). The CDR3 has 16 residues. CDR3 sequence reads: CAWIVRRYRKTYGYTF. CDR3 nucleotides: TGTGCCTGGATCGTTCGGCGTTATAGAAAGACCTATGGCTACACCTTC.

The sample holds many counts of this clonotype. The chain uses TRBV6-5 and TRBJ1-3; no reliable D call. CDR1 is MNHEY and CDR2 is SVGAGI in the germline V gene. Trimming removed 7 bases at V and 9 bases at J, with 13 bases between. The CDR3 extends over 12 amino acids. DNA for the CDR3: TGTGCCAGCAAGCCCCACGCTTTCACCATATATTTT. It is translated as CASKPHAFTIYF.

As to this clonotype: A much larger clone differs by one base, so this may be a read error. CDR3 loop: CAWSRSTGELVF. CDR3 DNA: TGTGCCTGGAGTAGGAGCACCGGGGAGCTGGTTTTT. V and J are TRBV30 and TRBJ2-2; D possibly corresponds to TRBD2 (5 bases). The CDR3 runs 12 residues. CDR1 and CDR2 (germline): GTSNPN, SVGIG (reference sequence).

In its sample, this clonotype was seen once. Given a much more abundant clone one base away, this may be a read error. J is TRBJ1-2 and V is TRBV7-7; no clear D gene. V shed 5 bases and J shed 7 bases, with 26 bases lying between them. CDR3 length: 17 amino acids. Germline V CDR1 and CDR2: SSHAT, FNYEAQ (reference sequence). CDR3: CASSRVAKCRKTCGYTF. The CDR3 bases are TGTGCCAGCAGCCGGGTCGCTAAGTGCCGAAAGACCTGTGGCTACACCTTC.

In this sample, this clonotype turned up many times. This chain connects TRBV27 to TRBJ1-2, with 9 bases matching TRBD1. CDR1 is MNHEY and CDR2 is SMNVEV in the germline V gene (reference sequence). The length of the CDR3 is 16 residues. With 6 bases clipped from V and 2 bases from J, the junction kept 10 bases outside the gene matches. The CDR3 is CASRRTGVNPNYGYTF. For the CDR3, the DNA is TGTGCCAGCAGACGGACAGGGGTAAACCCCAACTATGGCTACACCTTC.

This clonotype occurred many times. As DNA, the CDR3 is TGTGCCAGCAGTGACCGTAGCGGGAGGGCGAGCGAGCAGTACTTC. This codes for CASSDRSGRASEQYF. The chain uses TRBV25-1 and TRBJ2-7; TRBD2 matches at 11 bases. Trimming removed 3 bases from V and 6 bases from J; junction bases left unmatched: 7. The CDR3 sequence is 15 residues long. Per germline, CDR1 MGHDK and CDR2 SYGVNS.

To note about this clonotype: A read error is possible here, since a much larger clone lies one base away. For the CDR3, the DNA is TGTGCAAGTCACAAGCGAATGACTCCACGAAAGACCTATGGCTACACCTTC. It is translated as CASHKRMTPRKTYGYTF. The chain joins TRBV12-2 to TRBJ1-2. TRBV12-2 is annotated as a pseudogene. CDR3 length equals 17 residues.

There are many counts of this clonotype. This sequence joins TRBV30 and TRBJ1-2, with D unresolved. V shed 4 bases and J shed 4 bases, with 22 bases lying between them. CDR1 is GTSNPN, CDR2 SVGIG, per germline (reference sequence). This CDR3 has 16 residues. CDR3 loop: CAWISRRYRKTYGYTF. For the CDR3, the DNA is TGTGCCTGGATTTCGCGGCGTTATAGAAAGACCTATGGCTACACCTTC.

Of note for this clonotype: Given a much more abundant clone one base away, this may be a read error. V usage is TRBV5-1 and J usage is TRBJ2-3; 7 bases fit TRBD1. The J call is in doubt because the DNA end fits TRBJ2-5 better. The CDR3 consists of 16 residues. The germline V gene has CDR1 SGHRS and CDR2 YFSETQ. This chain's CDR3 is CAGSAAPGTVGETQYF. CDR3 bases: TGCGCCGGCAGCGCCGCACCCGGGACAGTGGGAGAGACCCAGTACTTC.

Worth noting for this clonotype: This sequence may be a read error, since a much larger clone differs from it by one base. This chain connects TRBV10-3 to TRBJ2-7; TRBD1 matches 7 bases. Germline V gives CDR1 ENHRY, CDR2 SYGVKD. J gave up 6 bases and V 2 bases, and 4 bases lay outside the gene matches. CDR3 length: 13 residues. CDR3 region: CAISEHRGGEQYF. The CDR3 coding sequence is TGTGCCATCAGTGAGCACAGGGGCGGCGAGCAGTACTTC.

A word on this clonotype: A much larger clone is a single base away; this may be a read error. No conserved phenylalanine or tryptophan ends this CDR3, so it is likely a read error. The chain is built from TRBV5-1 and TRBJ2-7; 11 bases fit TRBD1. Germline values: CDR1 SGHRS, CDR2 YFSETQ. The length of the CDR3 is 15 residues. V trimming: 4 bases; J trimming: 5 bases; junction bases outside the gene matches: 8. DNA of the CDR3: TGCGCCAGCAGCCCGGGGACAGGGGGTCGGGACGAGCAGTACCTC. This codes for CASSPGTGGRDEQYL.